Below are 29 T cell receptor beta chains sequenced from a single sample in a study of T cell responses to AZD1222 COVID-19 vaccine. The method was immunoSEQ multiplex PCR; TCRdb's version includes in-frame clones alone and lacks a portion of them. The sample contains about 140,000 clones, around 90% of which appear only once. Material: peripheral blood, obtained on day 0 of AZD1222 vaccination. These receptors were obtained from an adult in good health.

DNA of the CDR3: TGCAGCGTTGCTTGGGGGGGCAATCAGCCCCAGCATTTT. Its translation is CSVAWGGNQPQHF. V gene TRBV29-1 combines with J gene TRBJ1-5; D perhaps matches TRBD1 (5 bases). CDR1 is SQVTM and CDR2 is ANQGSEA in the germline V gene. The CDR3 has 13 residues. V dropped 4 bases and J dropped 2 bases, with 9 bases sitting between them.

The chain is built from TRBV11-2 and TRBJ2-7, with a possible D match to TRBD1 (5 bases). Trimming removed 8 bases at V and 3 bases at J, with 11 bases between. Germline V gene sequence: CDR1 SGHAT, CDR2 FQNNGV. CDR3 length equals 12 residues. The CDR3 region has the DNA TGTGCCAGCGGATCAGGGTTCTACGAGCAGTACTTC. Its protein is CASGSGFYEQYF.

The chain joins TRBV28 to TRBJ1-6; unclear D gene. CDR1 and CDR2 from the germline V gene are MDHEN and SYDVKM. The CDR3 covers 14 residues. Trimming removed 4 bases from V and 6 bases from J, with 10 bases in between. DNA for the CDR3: TGTGCCAGCAGTTCATCAAGGACTAATTCACCCCTCCACTTT. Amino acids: CASSSSRTNSPLHF.

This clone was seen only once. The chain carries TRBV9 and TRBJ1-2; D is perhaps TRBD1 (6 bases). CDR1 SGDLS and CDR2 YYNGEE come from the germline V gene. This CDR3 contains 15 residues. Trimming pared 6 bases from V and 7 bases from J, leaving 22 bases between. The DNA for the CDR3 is TGTGCCAGCACCCCCCGGACAGCTTCTTATCCTGGCTACACCTTC. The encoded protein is CASTPRTASYPGYTF.

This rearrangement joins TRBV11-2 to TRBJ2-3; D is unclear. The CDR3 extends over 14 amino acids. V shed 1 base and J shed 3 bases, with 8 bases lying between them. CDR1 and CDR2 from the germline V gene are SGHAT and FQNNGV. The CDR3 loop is CASSLVPQTDTQYF. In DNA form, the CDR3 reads TGTGCCAGCAGCTTAGTTCCCCAGACAGATACGCAGTATTTT.

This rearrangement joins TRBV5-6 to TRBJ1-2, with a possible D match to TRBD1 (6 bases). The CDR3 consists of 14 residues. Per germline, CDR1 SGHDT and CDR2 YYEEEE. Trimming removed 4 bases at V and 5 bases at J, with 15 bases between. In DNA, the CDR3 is TGTGCCAGCAGCCCGACAGGCCCCGGGTATGGCTACACCTTC. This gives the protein CASSPTGPGYGYTF.

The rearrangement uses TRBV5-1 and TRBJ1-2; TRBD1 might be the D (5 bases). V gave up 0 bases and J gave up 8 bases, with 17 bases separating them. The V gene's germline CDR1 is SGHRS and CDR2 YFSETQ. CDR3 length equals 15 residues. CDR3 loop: CASSLEAVSSGGYTF. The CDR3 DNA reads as TGCGCCAGCAGCTTGGAGGCAGTCTCTTCAGGGGGCTACACCTTC.

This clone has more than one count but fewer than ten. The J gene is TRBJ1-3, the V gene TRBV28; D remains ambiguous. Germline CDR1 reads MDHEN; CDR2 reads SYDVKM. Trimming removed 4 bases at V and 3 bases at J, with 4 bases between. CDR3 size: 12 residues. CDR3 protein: CASSSGGNTIYF. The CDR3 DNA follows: TGTGCCAGCAGTTCGGGTGGAAACACCATATATTTT.

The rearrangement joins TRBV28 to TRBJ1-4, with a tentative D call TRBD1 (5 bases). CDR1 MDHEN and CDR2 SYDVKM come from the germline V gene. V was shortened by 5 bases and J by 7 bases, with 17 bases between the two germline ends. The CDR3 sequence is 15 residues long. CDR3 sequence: CASSAAGAGVEKLFF. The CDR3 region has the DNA TGTGCCAGCAGTGCCGCCGGGGCCGGGGTTGAAAAACTGTTTTTT.

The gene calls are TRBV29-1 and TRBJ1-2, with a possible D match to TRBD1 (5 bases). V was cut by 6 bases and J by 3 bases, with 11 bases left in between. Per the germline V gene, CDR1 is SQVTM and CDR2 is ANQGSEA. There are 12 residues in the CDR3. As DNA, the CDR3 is TGCAGCGTCGCAGGGAGGGACTATGGCTACACCTTC. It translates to CSVAGRDYGYTF.

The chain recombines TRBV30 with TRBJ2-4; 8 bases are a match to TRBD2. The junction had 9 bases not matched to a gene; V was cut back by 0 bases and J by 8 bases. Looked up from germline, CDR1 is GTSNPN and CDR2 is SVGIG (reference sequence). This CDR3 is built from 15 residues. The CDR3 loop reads CAWSVDGRARDIQYF. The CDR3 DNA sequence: TGTGCCTGGAGTGTGGACGGGAGGGCCCGTGACATTCAGTACTTC.

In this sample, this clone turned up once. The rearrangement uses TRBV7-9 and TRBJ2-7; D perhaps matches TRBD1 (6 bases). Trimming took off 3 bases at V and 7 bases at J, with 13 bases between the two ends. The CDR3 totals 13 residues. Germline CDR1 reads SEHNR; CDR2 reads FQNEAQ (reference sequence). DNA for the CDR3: TGTGCCAGCAGCTTCTTGACAGGTCGGGAGCAGTACTTC. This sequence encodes CASSFLTGREQYF.

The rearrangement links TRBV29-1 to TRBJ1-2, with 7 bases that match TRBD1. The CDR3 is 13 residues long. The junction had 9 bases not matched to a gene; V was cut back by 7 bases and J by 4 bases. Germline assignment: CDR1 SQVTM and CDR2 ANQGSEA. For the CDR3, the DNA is TGCAGCGGCATGACAGGGAGTCTCTATGGCTACACCTTC. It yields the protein CSGMTGSLYGYTF.

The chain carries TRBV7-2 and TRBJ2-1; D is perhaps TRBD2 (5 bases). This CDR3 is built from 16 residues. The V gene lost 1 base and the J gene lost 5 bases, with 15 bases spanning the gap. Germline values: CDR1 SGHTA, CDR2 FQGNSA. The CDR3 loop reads CASSLEVARVDNEQFF. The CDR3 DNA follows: TGTGCCAGCAGCTTAGAGGTAGCGAGGGTCGACAATGAGCAGTTCTTC.

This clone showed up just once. The CDR3 loop is CASSKRPSGAIRTGELFF. DNA of the CDR3: TGTGCCAGCAGCAAACGGCCTAGCGGGGCTATTAGGACCGGGGAGCTGTTTTTT. The rearrangement uses TRBV27 and TRBJ2-2; TRBD2 matches at 9 bases. The CDR3 contains 18 residues. V shed 6 bases, J shed 5 bases, and the junction held 16 bases outside the gene matches. Per the germline V gene, CDR1 is MNHEY and CDR2 is SMNVEV (reference sequence).

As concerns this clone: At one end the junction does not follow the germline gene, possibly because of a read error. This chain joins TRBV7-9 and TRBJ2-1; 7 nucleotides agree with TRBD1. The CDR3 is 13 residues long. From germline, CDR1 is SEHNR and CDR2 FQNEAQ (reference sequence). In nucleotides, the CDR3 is TGTGCCAGCAGCTTAGGGAGAGACAGGGTGAGGGTCTTC. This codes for CASSLGRDRVRVF.

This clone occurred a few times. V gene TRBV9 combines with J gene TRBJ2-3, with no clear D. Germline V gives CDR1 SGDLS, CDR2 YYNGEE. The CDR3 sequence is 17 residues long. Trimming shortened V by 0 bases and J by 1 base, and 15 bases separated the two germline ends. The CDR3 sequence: CASSVEPLDSGTDTQYF. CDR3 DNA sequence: TGTGCCAGCAGCGTAGAACCCCTAGACTCGGGCACAGATACGCAGTATTTT.

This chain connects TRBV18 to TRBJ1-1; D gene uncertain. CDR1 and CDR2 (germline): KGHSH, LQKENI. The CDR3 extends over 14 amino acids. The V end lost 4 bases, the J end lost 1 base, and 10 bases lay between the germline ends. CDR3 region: CASSRKEKNTEAFF. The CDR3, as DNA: TGTGCCAGCTCACGGAAGGAGAAGAACACTGAAGCTTTCTTT.

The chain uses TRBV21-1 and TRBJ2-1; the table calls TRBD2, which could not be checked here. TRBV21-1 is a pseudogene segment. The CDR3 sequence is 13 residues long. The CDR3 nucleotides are TGTGCCAGCAGCCCACTAGGTAAGAATGAGCAGTTCTTC. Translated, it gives CASSPLGKNEQFF.

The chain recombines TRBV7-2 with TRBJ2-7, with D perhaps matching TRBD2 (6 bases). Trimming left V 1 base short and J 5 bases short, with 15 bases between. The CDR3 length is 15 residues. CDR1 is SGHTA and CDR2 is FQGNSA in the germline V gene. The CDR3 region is CASSLVGGVRNEQYF. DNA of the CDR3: TGTGCCAGCAGCTTAGTAGGCGGGGTGAGAAACGAGCAGTACTTC.

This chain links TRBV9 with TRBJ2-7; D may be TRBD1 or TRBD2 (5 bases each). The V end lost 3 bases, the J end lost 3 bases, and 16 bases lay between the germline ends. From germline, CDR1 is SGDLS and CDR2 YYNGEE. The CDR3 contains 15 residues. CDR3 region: CASSAGPLGLYEQYF. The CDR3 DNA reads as TGTGCCAGCAGCGCGGGACCCCTAGGGCTCTACGAGCAGTACTTC.

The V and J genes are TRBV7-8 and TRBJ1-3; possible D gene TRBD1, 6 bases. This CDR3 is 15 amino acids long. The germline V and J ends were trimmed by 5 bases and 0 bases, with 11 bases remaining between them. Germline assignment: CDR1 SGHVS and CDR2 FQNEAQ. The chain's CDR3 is CASSRGQPSGNTIYF. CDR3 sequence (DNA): TGTGCCAGCAGCCGCGGACAGCCCTCTGGAAACACCATATATTTT.

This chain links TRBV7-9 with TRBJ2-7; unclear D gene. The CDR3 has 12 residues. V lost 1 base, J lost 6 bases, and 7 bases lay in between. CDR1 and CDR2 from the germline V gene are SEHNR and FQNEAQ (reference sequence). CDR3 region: CASSLERLEQYF. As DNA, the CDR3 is TGTGCCAGCAGCTTAGAAAGGCTCGAGCAGTACTTC.

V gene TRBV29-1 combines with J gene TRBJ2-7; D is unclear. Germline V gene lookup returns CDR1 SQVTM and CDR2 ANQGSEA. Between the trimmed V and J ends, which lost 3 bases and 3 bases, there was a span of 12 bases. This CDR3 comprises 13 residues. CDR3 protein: CSVDGPGGYEQYF. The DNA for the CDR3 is TGCAGCGTTGATGGCCCGGGCGGCTACGAGCAGTACTTC.

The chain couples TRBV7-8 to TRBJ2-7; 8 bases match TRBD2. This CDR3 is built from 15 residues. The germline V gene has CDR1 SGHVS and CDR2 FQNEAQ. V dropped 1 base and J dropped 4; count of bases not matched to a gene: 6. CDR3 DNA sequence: TGTGCCAGCAGCTTAGTAGGGACTAGAGGTTACGAGCAGTACTTC. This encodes CASSLVGTRGYEQYF.

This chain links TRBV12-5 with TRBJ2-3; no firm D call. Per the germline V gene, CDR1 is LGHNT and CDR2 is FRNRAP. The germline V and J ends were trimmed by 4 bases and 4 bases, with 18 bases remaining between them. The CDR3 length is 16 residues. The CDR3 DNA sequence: TGTGCTAGTGGTTCCCGACCTGGACGGGTGGCAGATACGCAGTATTTT. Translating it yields CASGSRPGRVADTQYF.

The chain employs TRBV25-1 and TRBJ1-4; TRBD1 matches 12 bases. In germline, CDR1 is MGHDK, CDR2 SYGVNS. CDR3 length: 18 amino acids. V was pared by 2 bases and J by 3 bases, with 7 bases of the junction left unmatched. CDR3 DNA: TGTGCCAGCAGTGAACAGGGACAGGGGGCTTTCCCTAATGAAAAACTGTTTTTT. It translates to CASSEQGQGAFPNEKLFF.

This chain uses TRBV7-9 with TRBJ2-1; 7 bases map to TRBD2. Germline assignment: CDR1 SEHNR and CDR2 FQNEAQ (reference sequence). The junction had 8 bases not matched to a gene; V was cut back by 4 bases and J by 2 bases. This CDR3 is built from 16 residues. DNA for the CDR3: TGTGCCAGCAGCTCCCTTCAGGCGGGAGCCTACAATGAGCAGTTCTTC. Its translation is CASSSLQAGAYNEQFF. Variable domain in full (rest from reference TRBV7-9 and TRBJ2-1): DTGVSQNPRHKITKRGQNVTFRCDPISEHNRLYWYRQTLGQGPEFLTYFQNEAQLEKSRLLSDRFSAERPKGSFSTLEIQRTEQGDSAMYLCASSSLQAGAYNEQFFGPGTRLTVL.

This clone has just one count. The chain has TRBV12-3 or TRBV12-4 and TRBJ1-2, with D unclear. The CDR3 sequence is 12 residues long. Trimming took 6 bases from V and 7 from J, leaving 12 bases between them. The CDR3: CASSSYSRGYTF. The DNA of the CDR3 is TGTGCCAGCAGCTCCTATTCGCGTGGCTACACCTTC.